The entry below gives a single T cell receptor beta chain sequence along with its context. V shed 3 bases and J 3 bases; nucleotides not matched to a gene: 4. In germline, CDR1 is LGHDT, CDR2 YNNKEL (reference sequence). The CDR3 length is 15 residues. The data are from a study of blood T cell repertoires in COVID-19. The overall study: Researchers got acute and convalescent COVID-19 samples from the United States, Italy and Spain. In each case, the material was cDNA or gDNA derived from T cells, B-cell-depleted T cells, or PBMCs.

Original methodology: Using reference gene primer amplification, nucleated cell counts were estimated. Repertoires were generated with immunoSEQ multiplex PCR, while TCRdb's copy carries only in-frame clones and drops some. The DNA gave D and trimming, while V, J and clone size come from that table. This sample has about 91,000 clones, with roughly 79% found just once. Specimen: peripheral blood. This sequence originates from an elderly woman with acute or convalescent COVID-19. The chain combines TRBV3-1 (or the pseudogene TRBV3-2) with TRBJ2-2; the match to TRBD1 covers 7 bases. The CDR3 loop reads CASSHTGAHTGELFF. As DNA, the CDR3 is TGTGCCAGCAGCCATACAGGGGCGCACACCGGGGAGCTGTTTTTT.